Listed below are T cell receptor beta chains from one sample, sequenced in a study of metastatic and nonmetastatic thyroid tumors. TCRdb reanalyzed the PCR reads with MiXCR. In the table there are about 14,000 clones, approximately 29% of which are singletons. Sequenced material: tumor tissue. The receptors stem from a female donor with papillary thyroid cancer or a benign thyroid nodule (not recorded which). Some clones in this sample may be carry-over from other donors' samples. Each CDR3 is given with its conserved first and last residue. Fields, in order: D gene, J gene, clone size, V gene, CDR3 protein, CDR3 DNA. A D gene is named only where the DNA matches it firmly. Clone size, where shown, is once, few, many, or a class for clones that have expanded.

>.|TRBJ1-5|few|TRBV20-1
CSARDPGENQPQHF
TGCAGTGCTAGAGATCCCGGGGAGAACCAGCCCCAGCATTTT
>TRBD1|TRBJ2-3|few|TRBV12-3/TRBV12-4
CASSFRGTGSTDTQYF
TGTGCCAGCAGTTTCCGAGGGACAGGGTCCACAGATACGCAGTATTTT
>.|TRBJ1-1|.|TRBV20-1
CSASSGQHTEAFF
TGCAGTGCTAGTTCCGGACAACACACTGAAGCTTTCTTT
>.|TRBJ1-5|medium-sized|TRBV20-1
CSARSGTPETQHF
TGCAGTGCTAGATCCGGGACACCAGAAACCCAGCATTTT
>.|TRBJ1-2|.|TRBV30
CAWRAQDPRYGYTF
TGTGCCTGGAGGGCACAGGATCCCAGATATGGCTACACCTTC
>TRBD1|TRBJ1-1|.|TRBV27
CASSGGTGAPNTEAFF
TGTGCCAGCAGTGGAGGGACAGGGGCGCCTAACACTGAAGCTTTCTTT
>.|TRBJ2-7|many|TRBV7-9
CASSFAGPDEQYF
TGTGCCAGCAGCTTCGCGGGTCCCGACGAGCAGTACTTC
>.|TRBJ2-1|many|TRBV19
CASSISDRGGNEQFF
TGTGCCAGTAGTATCTCGGACAGAGGGGGTAATGAGCAGTTCTTC
>.|TRBJ2-3|.|TRBV12-3/TRBV12-4
CASSDSTQGPDTQYF
TGTGCCAGCAGTGACTCGACCCAGGGGCCAGATACGCAGTATTTT
>.|TRBJ1-4|.|TRBV5-1
CASSLTEVNEKLFF
TGCGCCAGCAGCCTGACAGAAGTTAATGAAAAACTGTTTTTT
>.|TRBJ1-6|.|TRBV12-3/TRBV12-4
CASKGQLNSPLHF
TGTGCCAGCAAAGGACAACTTAATTCACCCCTCCACTTT
>.|TRBJ1-3|.|TRBV11-2
CASRAARELTGNTIYF
TGTGCCAGCAGGGCCGCCAGGGAGCTAACTGGAAACACCATATATTTT
>.|TRBJ1-6|few|TRBV6-1
CASSRTIGRSPLHF
TGTGCCAGCAGTCGGACAATCGGCCGTTCACCCCTCCACTTT